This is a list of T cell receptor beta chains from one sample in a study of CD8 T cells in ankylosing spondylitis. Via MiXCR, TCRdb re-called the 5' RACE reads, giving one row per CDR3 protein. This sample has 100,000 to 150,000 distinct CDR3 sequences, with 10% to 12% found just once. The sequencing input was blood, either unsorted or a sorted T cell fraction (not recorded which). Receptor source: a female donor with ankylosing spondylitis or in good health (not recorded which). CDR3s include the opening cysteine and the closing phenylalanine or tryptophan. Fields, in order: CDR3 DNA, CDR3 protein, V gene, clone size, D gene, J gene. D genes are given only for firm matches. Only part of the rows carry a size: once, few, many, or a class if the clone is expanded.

TGTGCCAGCAGCTCGGACAGTGGAGGCTACGAGCAGTACTTC,CASSSDSGGYEQYF,TRBV7-9,many,NA,TRBJ2-7
TGTGCCAGCAGCCCGACGGGGCGAACTAACTATGGCTACACCTTC,CASSPTGRTNYGYTF,TRBV5-8,NA,NA,TRBJ1-2
TGTGCCAGCAGTGAACGGGCAGGGTATCAGCCCCAGCATTTT,CASSERAGYQPQHF,TRBV2,NA,NA,TRBJ1-5
TGTGCCAGCTCACCCCCTGGAGAGCACATTCAGTACTTC,CASSPPGEHIQYF,TRBV18,NA,NA,TRBJ2-4
TGTGCCAGCAGTCCATTCGACAGGGACTACGAGCAGTACTTC,CASSPFDRDYEQYF,TRBV12-3/TRBV12-4,NA,TRBD1,TRBJ2-7
TGCAGCGTTGTGGGATCCGGGGACGAGCAGTACTTC,CSVVGSGDEQYF,TRBV29-1,many,NA,TRBJ2-7
TGTGCCAGCGGGTGGACAGGGCCGGGCACTGAAGCTTTCTTT,CASGWTGPGTEAFF,TRBV2,many,TRBD1,TRBJ1-1
TGCAGTGCTAGAAGTATGGGAGGAGGTTGGTTCACTGAAGCTTTCTTT,CSARSMGGGWFTEAFF,TRBV20-1,many,NA,TRBJ1-1
TGCAGTGCTCGGACTAGCGGGGGCAATGAGCAGTTCTTC,CSARTSGGNEQFF,TRBV20-1,many,TRBD2,TRBJ2-1
TGTGCCAGCAGCTTAGAACTAGCAGGCGAGCAGTACTTC,CASSLELAGEQYF,TRBV7-6,many,NA,TRBJ2-7
TGCAGTGTAAGAGGACTAGCGGGGGGAACAGAGCAGTTCTTC,CSVRGLAGGTEQFF,TRBV20-1,many,TRBD2,TRBJ2-1
TGCAGTGCTAGAGAAAGAATTACTGAGCAGTTCTTC,CSARERITEQFF,TRBV20-1,many,NA,TRBJ2-1
TGTGCCAGCGGCCACCTCTCAGGGGAGCTGTTTTTT,CASGHLSGELFF,TRBV11-3,many,NA,TRBJ2-2
TGTGCCAGCAGTTCCCCCTTGACAGGGGGCCGGCCCTATGGCTACACCTTC,CASSSPLTGGRPYGYTF,TRBV28,few,TRBD1,TRBJ1-2
TGCAGTGCTACACTCGGGGGCGATCAGCCCCAGCATTTT,CSATLGGDQPQHF,TRBV20-1,many,NA,TRBJ1-5
TGTGCCACCAGCAGGTACCAGGGGGACGTTGATACGCAGTATTTT,CATSRYQGDVDTQYF,TRBV15,many,TRBD1,TRBJ2-3
TGTGCCAGCAGTTTGGCAGGAGCTAACTATGGCTACACCTTC,CASSLAGANYGYTF,TRBV12-3/TRBV12-4,many,NA,TRBJ1-2
TGTGCCAGCAGGGGGGGACTAGCGGGTTACGTTACGCAGTATTTT,CASRGGLAGYVTQYF,TRBV12-3/TRBV12-4,many,TRBD2,TRBJ2-3
TGTGCCAGTAGTACAACCCTAGTGGCCTCCTACAATGAGCAGTTCTTC,CASSTTLVASYNEQFF,TRBV19,NA,NA,TRBJ2-1
TGTGCCAGCAGAAAGGACGGCGTTGATGAGCAGTTCTTC,CASRKDGVDEQFF,TRBV25-1,few,NA,TRBJ2-1
TGTGCCAGCGGAAACGGACAGGGGGCCTACGAGCAGTACTTC,CASGNGQGAYEQYF,TRBV18,NA,TRBD1,TRBJ2-7
TGCAGTGCCGCCGACAGACAGGCCGGGGGTTCACCCCTCCACTTT,CSAADRQAGGSPLHF,TRBV20-1,NA,NA,TRBJ1-6
TGCAGTGCAAGGACAGGGGGCAGCTCCTATAATTCACCCCTCCACTTT,CSARTGGSSYNSPLHF,TRBV20-1,many,TRBD1,TRBJ1-6
TGTGCCAGCAGTGAGACTGGACTAGCTGAGTTCTTC,CASSETGLAEFF,TRBV6-1,many,TRBD2,TRBJ2-1
TGCGCCAGCAGCTTGGCCCCAGGACTAGCGGGAGTTACGCAGTATTTT,CASSLAPGLAGVTQYF,TRBV5-1,many,TRBD2,TRBJ2-3
TGTGCCAGCATGGGGCCCCAGGGAAATGAGCAGTTCTTC,CASMGPQGNEQFF,TRBV7-9,many,NA,TRBJ2-1
TGTGCCAGCAGTCCCACCAAGACCCAGTACTTC,CASSPTKTQYF,TRBV28,many,NA,TRBJ2-5
TGCAGTGCTAGAATCCCGGGACAGAGGAACAATGAGCAGTTCTTC,CSARIPGQRNNEQFF,TRBV20-1,many,TRBD1,TRBJ2-1
TGCGCCAGCAGCTTGCGGGGCGACTCAGCCAAAAACATTCAGTACTTC,CASSLRGDSAKNIQYF,TRBV5-1,many,NA,TRBJ2-4
TGTGCCAGCAGTCCGGGGACTAGATCAAGTGAGCAGTTCTTC,CASSPGTRSSEQFF,TRBV2,NA,TRBD2,TRBJ2-1
TGTGCCAGCAGCCCCTGGACAGGGAACACTGAAGCTTTCTTT,CASSPWTGNTEAFF,TRBV7-9,many,TRBD1,TRBJ1-1
TGTGCCAGCAGTCGACAGGGAGGCGAAAAACTGTTTTTT,CASSRQGGEKLFF,TRBV7-2,many,TRBD1,TRBJ1-4
TGTGCCAGCTCACCCCCCCAACAGACCCTCGAGCAGTACTTC,CASSPPQQTLEQYF,TRBV18,many,NA,TRBJ2-7
TGTGCCAGCAGCCAACAGACAGCCTCAAATGAGCAGTTCTTC,CASSQQTASNEQFF,TRBV3-1,many,NA,TRBJ2-1
TGCGCCAGCAGCTTGGTCGGACAGGGTAAAGTAGGAGAGACCCAGTACTTC,CASSLVGQGKVGETQYF,TRBV5-1,many,TRBD1,TRBJ2-5
TGTGCCAGCTCACCTATGAGGGGACAGGGCATGAACACTGAAGCTTTCTTT,CASSPMRGQGMNTEAFF,TRBV18,few,TRBD1,TRBJ1-1
TGTGCCACTAGCGGGGGGGCCATGGTGAGCTACAATGAGCAGTTCTTC,CATSGGAMVSYNEQFF,TRBV7-9,many,TRBD2,TRBJ2-1
TGTGCCAGCAGCTTAGGGACAGGGGTCTGGGGAGAGACCCAGTACTTC,CASSLGTGVWGETQYF,TRBV7-2,few,TRBD1,TRBJ2-5
TGCAGTGCTAGAGCGGACAGTCTTATACGGATGAGCAATCAGCCCCAGCATTTT,CSARADSLIRMSNQPQHF,TRBV20-1,medium-sized,NA,TRBJ1-5
TGTGCCACCCGTAGGGGGGGGCGGAAACTGTTTTTT,CATRRGGRKLFF,TRBV12-3/TRBV12-4,few,NA,TRBJ1-4
TGTGCCAGCATAGGACACTCAGGGGATACGCAGTATTTT,CASIGHSGDTQYF,TRBV6-2/TRBV6-3,NA,NA,TRBJ2-3
TGCGCCAGCAGCTTGGGGACTAGCACAGATACGCAGTATTTT,CASSLGTSTDTQYF,TRBV11-2,many,NA,TRBJ2-3
TGCGCCAGCAGCCAAGTTGGACTAGCTACAGATACGCAGTATTTT,CASSQVGLATDTQYF,TRBV4-1,many,TRBD2,TRBJ2-3
TGTGCCAGCAGCCCGGATCTGCCAGATACGCAGTATTTT,CASSPDLPDTQYF,TRBV7-9,many,NA,TRBJ2-3
TGTGCCAGCAGCTTATCCGTCGGCAATAGCAATCAGCCCCAGCATTTT,CASSLSVGNSNQPQHF,TRBV7-2,many,NA,TRBJ1-5
TGCAGCGTTGAAGAACAGGGTGGCACTGAAGCTTTCTTT,CSVEEQGGTEAFF,TRBV29-1,many,NA,TRBJ1-1
TGTGCCAGCAGCTACCCACAGGGGGCGATGGGTCTGGGTGAGCAGTTCTTC,CASSYPQGAMGLGEQFF,TRBV7-9,many,TRBD1,TRBJ2-1
TGCGCCAGCAGCCAAGACGGGGCCTCCTACAATGAGCAGTTCTTC,CASSQDGASYNEQFF,TRBV4-1,many,NA,TRBJ2-1
TGTGCCACCAGTGTTGGGGGAGGGCCAATTTGCATTCAGTACTTC,CATSVGGGPICIQYF,TRBV24-1,many,TRBD2,TRBJ2-4
TGTGCCAGTAGCTCCGGCGGGGGAGCCAAAAACATTCAGTACTTC,CASSSGGGAKNIQYF,TRBV19,NA,TRBD2,TRBJ2-4
TGTGCCAGCGGCTCCGGGCCGACGGTGAACACCGGGGAGCTGTTTTTT,CASGSGPTVNTGELFF,TRBV4-2,NA,NA,TRBJ2-2
TGTGCCAGCTGGCCTTGGGACCCTCAAGAGACCCAGTACTTC,CASWPWDPQETQYF,TRBV6-2/TRBV6-3,many,NA,TRBJ2-5
TGCGCCAGCAGCTTGGGGACTAGTACGGTCTACAATGAGCAGTTCTTC,CASSLGTSTVYNEQFF,TRBV5-1,many,TRBD2,TRBJ2-1